The subject of this entry is one TCR beta chain. In this sample, this clonotype turned up a few times. The clone's antigen remains unknown. No quality values exist for individual bases; no much larger clone is one base distant. This sample was taken from a study of regulatory T cells in long-lasting Graves disease (dated by TCRdb to 2020 to 2022). For context, the study as a whole: Persistent Graves' disease was defined as antithyroid drug treatment for over 5 years with persistently positive TSH receptor autoantibodies. Patients with persistent Graves' disease were compared with patients with newly diagnosed Graves' disease using TCR sequencing and RNA sequencing of peripheral blood. A total of around 35 samples underwent TCR sequencing, from some 13 patients with persistent Graves' disease and approximately 20 patients with newly diagnosed Graves' disease. The study was conducted in China and was registered as a clinical trial. Persistent Graves' disease patients in the clinical cohort had taken antithyroid drugs for 9 to 11 years on average. The investigation overall reported the following: Persistent disease showed preferential use of TRBV28, TRBJ1-2 and TRBJ2-5, whereas newly diagnosed disease favored TRBV20-1 and TRBJ2-1. Peripheral blood alone was examined, since thyroid tissue, which constituted the primary lesion, could not be accessed. A larger number of public clonotypes was shared among persistent patients (about 2,700) than among newly diagnosed patients (around 970). Sequencing and analysis were restricted to the TCR beta chain. The authors noted that the small sample size was a limitation that may lower accuracy. Compared with newly diagnosed patients, patients with persistent Graves' disease had lower TCR Shannon entropy and fewer highly expanded clones, which suggests clonal expansion.

Sample time point, as interpreted from the label and publication: persistent/refractory GD, antithyroid drugs over 5 years with positive TRAb. For both TCR sequencing and RNA sequencing, RNA was extracted from PBMCs in TRIzol. Graves' disease was diagnosed according to American Thyroid Association guidelines. Patients for the study were recruited at an endocrinology department in Xi'an, China. Each patient gave 7 to 9.5 milliliters of peripheral blood, collected in an EDTA anticoagulant tube. Ficoll Paque Plus density gradient separation was used to isolate PBMCs, and no further T cell sorting was done. An Agilent 2100 Bioanalyzer and agarose gel were used to assess RNA quality, and a NanoDrop 2000 was used to measure RNA concentration. Inclusive of the bounding cysteine and phenylalanine, the CDR3 is 15 residues long. Just CDR3 DNA is preserved here, 45 bases in frame from base 1. In the germline V gene, CDR1 corresponds to MNHNS and CDR2 to SASEGT. V and J are truncated by 7 bases and 0 bases respectively, leaving an intervening sequence of 13 bases.

The method behind the library was multiplex PCR. The sequencer was an Illumina HiSeq 4000. To build TCR beta libraries, CDR3 regions were amplified by Arm-PCR using iRepertoire HTBI primers. Gel purification was performed on PCR products prior to sequencing. Under the source paper's analysis protocol: A total of 62 TRBV and under 15 TRBJ segments were identified across samples and were used for gene usage analysis of CDR3 amino acid clonotypes. COPE and FqMerger were used to merge filtered high-quality paired reads into contigs. BLAST was used to align contigs to the IMGT TRBV, TRBD and TRBJ reference genes, and CDR3 was defined following IMGT. Clonotypes above 0.1% frequency were classified as highly expanded clones. Repertoire diversity was measured by Shannon entropy, and V-J evenness by the Gini coefficient. Public clonotypes were defined as clonotypes shared by more than one individual. TCRdb's own reprocessing of the public reads used fastp at Q25 and MiXCR and kept productive beta chains. Rows are unified per CDR3 protein, each entry keeping the most common DNA and genes. The V and J calls here are based on TCRdb, not the publication. The sample data list almost 350,000 distinct CDR3 sequences, and around 20% of these were observed just once. 25% to 35% of the sample is in the top ten clones.

This TCR was sampled from a female donor with Graves disease. In this chain, TRBV6-1 is recombined with TRBJ1-3; the D segment could be TRBD1, given 6 matching bases. The specimen was peripheral blood mononuclear cells (PBMCs), collected when the disease was refractory, from a patient treated with antithyroid drugs. The bases read TGTGCCAGCAAAACAGGGCCAAGCTCTGGAAACACCATATATTTT. Translated, this is CASKTGPSSGNTIYF.